This T cell receptor beta chain emerged from a study of neurological immune-mediated disorders. The unsorted libraries were made from 2 million PBMCs kept at -80 C. MiXCR was run by TCRdb on the 5' RACE reads, yielding one entry per CDR3 protein. The sample yields tens of thousands of distinct CDR3 sequences, roughly 4.8% seen once. The CDR3 consists of 14 residues. The germline V gene encodes CDR1 SGHTA and CDR2 FQGNSA. Trimming left V 3 bases short and J 5 bases short, with 11 bases between. Sample: PBMCs. V is TRBV7-2 and J is TRBJ1-5; D perhaps matches TRBD1 (5 bases). This sequence was found in a woman between 25 and 40 years old with multiple sclerosis. CDR3 nucleotide sequence: TGTGCCAGCAGCTTGTACGGGGGGGATCAGCCCCAGCATTTT. It specifies CASSLYGGDQPQHF.